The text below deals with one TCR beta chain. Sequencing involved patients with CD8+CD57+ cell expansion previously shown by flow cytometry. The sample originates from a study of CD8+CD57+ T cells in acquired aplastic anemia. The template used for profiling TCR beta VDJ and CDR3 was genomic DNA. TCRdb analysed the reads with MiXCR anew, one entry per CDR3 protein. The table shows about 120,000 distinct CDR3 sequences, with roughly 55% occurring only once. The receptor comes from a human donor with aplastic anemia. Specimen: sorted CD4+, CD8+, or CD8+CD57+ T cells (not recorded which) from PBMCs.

The CDR3 region is CASSDLFEYTEAFF. CDR3 sequence (DNA): TGTGCCAGCAGTGATCTGTTCGAGTACACTGAAGCTTTCTTT. The chain recombines TRBV2 with TRBJ1-1, with D hard to call. This CDR3 region has 14 residues. The ends were cut back, 3 bases at V and 3 bases at J, with 11 bases in the middle. Germline V gene data show CDR1 as SNHLY and CDR2 as FYNNEI.